This T cell receptor (beta chain) was captured by sequencing in a study of identical twins. J was trimmed by 2 bases and V by 3 bases; bases with no gene match: 7. Germline V lookup: CDR1 DFQATT, CDR2 SNEGSKA (reference sequence). This CDR3 is built from 16 residues. This clonotype has just a few counts. Antigen unknown. Study-wide points: For cord blood, abundant beta clonotypes had fewer insertions, unlike memory repertoires, which showed none. Twins' excess sharing was less marked for out-of-frame beta sequences. Within monozygotic twins, out-of-frame TCR alpha sharing was underestimated by the models.

TCRdb itself ran the 5' RACE reads through MiXCR, one entry per CDR3 protein. The sample shows some 1,700,000 distinct CDR3 sequences, about 32% of them seen only once. This sequence was found in a newborn girl in good health. V gene TRBV20-1 combines with J gene TRBJ1-1, with 12 bases lining up with TRBD1. The sample comprised cord blood. Here the CDR3 DNA reads TGCAGTGCTAGGGTAGGGACAGGGGGCCCAAACACTGAAGCTTTCTTT. Translation: CSARVGTGGPNTEAFF.